This TCR beta chain was identified in a study of cytomegalovirus exposure and HLA in healthy donors. Notes on the study in general: It was likely that a cluster of highly shared sequence variants was a sequencing artifact. CMV serostatus was the only immune exposure information that was available.

Primers for the PCR totalled 60 Vbeta and 13 Jbeta. TCRdb keeps only in-frame clones here, not all; method: immunoSEQ multiplex PCR. The repertoire holds about 140,000 clones, with about three quarters as singletons. CDR3 size: 14 residues. The V gene's germline CDR1 is MDHEN and CDR2 SYDVKM. V lost 6 bases and J 1 base, leaving 12 bases between the germline ends. The donors gave bone marrow, and they were healthy. As for this clone: What it binds is unknown.

Sequencing was performed on PBMCs. The clonotype comes from a male donor in good health and CMV-seropositive. V and J are TRBV28 and TRBJ2-5, with D possibly matching TRBD1 (6 bases). The CDR3 bases are TGTGCCAGCAGGAATACAGGGTCCCAAGAGACCCAGTACTTC. This gives the protein CASRNTGSQETQYF.